This T cell receptor (beta chain) was captured in a study of cytomegalovirus exposure and HLA in healthy donors. Regarding the study as a whole: V- and J-gene trimming of TCR beta was linked (in a later analysis) to a missense DCLRE1C variant. Despite most TCR sequences being rare, some public TCRs occurred in many donors.

Use of 60 Vbeta and 13 Jbeta primers characterized the PCR. Sequenced by immunoSEQ multiplex PCR; TCRdb stores in-frame clones only, minus some. The table lists about 150,000 clones, around 77% of them singletons, with roughly 6.7% in the top ten. The trim removed 3 bases at V and 5 bases at J, leaving 10 bases unmatched. This CDR3 comprises 17 residues. As to this clone: Its antigen is currently unknown.

The chain uses TRBV23-1 and TRBJ2-1; 10 bases match TRBD2. TRBV23-1 is sorted into the ORF group, with uncertain function. This sequence was found in a woman between 35 and 50 years old in good health and CMV-seropositive. Sequenced input: PBMCs. Here the CDR3 reads CASSHPKRGGKNNEQFF. The CDR3 nucleotides read TGCGCCAGCAGTCACCCAAAGCGGGGGGGCAAAAACAATGAGCAGTTCTTC.